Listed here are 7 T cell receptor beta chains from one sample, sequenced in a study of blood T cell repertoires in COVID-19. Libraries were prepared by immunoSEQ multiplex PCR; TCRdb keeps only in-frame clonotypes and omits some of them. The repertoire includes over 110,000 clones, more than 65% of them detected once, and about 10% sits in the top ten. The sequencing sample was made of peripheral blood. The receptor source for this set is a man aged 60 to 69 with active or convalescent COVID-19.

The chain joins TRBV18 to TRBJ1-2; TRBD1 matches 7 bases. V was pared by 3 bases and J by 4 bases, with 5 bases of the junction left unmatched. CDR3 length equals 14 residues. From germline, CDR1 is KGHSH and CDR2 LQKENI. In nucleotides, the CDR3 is TGTGCCAGCTCACCTAGGGACAGACCCTATGGCTACACCTTC. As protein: CASSPRDRPYGYTF.

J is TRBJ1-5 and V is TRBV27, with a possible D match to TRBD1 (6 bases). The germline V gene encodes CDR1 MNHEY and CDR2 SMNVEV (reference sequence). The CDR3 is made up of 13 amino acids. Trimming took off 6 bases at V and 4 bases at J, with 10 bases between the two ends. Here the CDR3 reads CASSWTDNQPQHF. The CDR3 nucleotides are TGTGCCAGCAGCTGGACAGATAATCAGCCCCAGCATTTT.

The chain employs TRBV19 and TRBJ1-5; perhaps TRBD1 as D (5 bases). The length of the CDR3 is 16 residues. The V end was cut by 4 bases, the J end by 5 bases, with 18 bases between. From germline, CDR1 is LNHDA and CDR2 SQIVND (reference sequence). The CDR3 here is CASSTTDLGLHQPQHF. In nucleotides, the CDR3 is TGTGCCAGTAGTACTACTGACTTGGGGCTGCATCAGCCCCAGCATTTT.

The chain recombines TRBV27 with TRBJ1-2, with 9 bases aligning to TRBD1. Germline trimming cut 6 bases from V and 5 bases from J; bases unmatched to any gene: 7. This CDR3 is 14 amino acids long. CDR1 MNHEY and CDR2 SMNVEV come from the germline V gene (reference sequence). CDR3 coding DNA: TGTGCCAGCAGATGGGGACAGGGACCTTATGGCTACACCTTC. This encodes CASRWGQGPYGYTF.

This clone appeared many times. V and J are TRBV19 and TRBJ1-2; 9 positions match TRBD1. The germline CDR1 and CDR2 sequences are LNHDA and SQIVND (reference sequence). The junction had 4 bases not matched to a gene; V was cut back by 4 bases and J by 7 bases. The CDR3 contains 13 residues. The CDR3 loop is CASSNRGLGGYTF. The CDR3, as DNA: TGTGCCAGTAGTAACAGGGGGCTAGGTGGCTACACCTTC. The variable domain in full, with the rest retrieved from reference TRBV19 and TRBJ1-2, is DGGITQSPKYLFRKEGQNVTLSCEQNLNHDAMYWYRQDPGQGLRLIYYSQIVNDFQKGDIAEGYSVSREKKESFPLTVTSAQKNPTAFYLCASSNRGLGGYTFGSGTRLTVV.

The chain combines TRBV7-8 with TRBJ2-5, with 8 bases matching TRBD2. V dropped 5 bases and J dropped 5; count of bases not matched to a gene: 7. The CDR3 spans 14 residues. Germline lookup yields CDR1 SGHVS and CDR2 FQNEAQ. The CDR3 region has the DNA TGTGCCAGCAGCACACCGGGACTAGAGGAGACCCAGTACTTC. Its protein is CASSTPGLEETQYF.

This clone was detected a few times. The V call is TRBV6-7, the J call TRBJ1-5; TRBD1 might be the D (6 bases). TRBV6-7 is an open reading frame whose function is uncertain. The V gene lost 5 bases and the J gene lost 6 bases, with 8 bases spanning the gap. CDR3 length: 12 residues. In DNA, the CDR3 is TGTGCCAGCAGTCCCAGGGGTCAGCCCCAGCATTTT. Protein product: CASSPRGQPQHF.